The 21 T cell receptor beta chains below were found in one sample sequenced in a study of prognosis after radiotherapy for stage I lung cancer. Amplicons of TCR beta CDR3 were generated from genomic DNA by two-round multiplex PCR. Gene-specific TRBV and TRBJ primers were used in PCR round one. TCRdb itself ran the multiplex PCR reads through MiXCR, one entry per CDR3 protein. The sample has approximately 28,000 distinct CDR3 sequences, approximately 38% seen once. Specimen: PBMCs, collected before or after stereotactic body radiation therapy (not recorded which). These receptors were obtained from a donor aged 50 or older with non-small cell lung cancer.

This clonotype was seen repeatedly, ten times or more. The V gene is TRBV18, the J gene TRBJ2-1, with TRBD1 identical over 12 bases. J gave up 0 bases and V 3 bases, and 3 bases lay outside the gene matches. CDR1 is KGHSH, CDR2 LQKENI, per germline. The CDR3 consists of 17 residues. The CDR3 coding sequence is TGTGCCAGCTCACCGGGACAGGGGGCTGGCTCCTACAATGAGCAGTTCTTC. Translating gives CASSPGQGAGSYNEQFF.

This clonotype is judged hyperexpanded. This chain connects TRBV12-3 or TRBV12-4 to TRBJ2-3; D may be TRBD2 (10 bases). The length of the CDR3 is 18 residues. V lost 5 bases and J 8 bases, leaving 29 bases between the germline ends. CDR3 protein: CASSPQGALAGAGGTQYF. The CDR3 DNA reads TGTGCCAGCAGTCCACAGGGGGCTCTAGCGGGGGCAGGAGGTACGCAGTATTTT.

The chain joins TRBV6-1 to TRBJ2-5; maybe TRBD2 (5 bases). The V end was cut by 0 bases, the J end by 0 bases, with 23 bases between. Germline V gene lookup returns CDR1 MNHNS and CDR2 SASEGT. This CDR3 has 20 amino acids. The DNA for the CDR3 is TGTGCCAGCAGTGAAGCGCGCTTAGAGGGCGCCACGGCGTACCAAGAGACCCAGTACTTC. Its translation: CASSEARLEGATAYQETQYF.

On this clonotype itself: With a much larger clone just one base away, this may be a read error. The CDR3 carries no conserved terminal phenylalanine or tryptophan, so it likely arises from a read error. The chain links TRBV6-1 to TRBJ1-5; D is unresolved. Germline CDR1 MNHNS, CDR2 SASEGT. The CDR3 sequence is 15 residues long. CDR3 amino acids: CASTEVGLNNQPQHS. The CDR3 coding sequence is TGTGCCAGCACTGAAGTGGGCCTCAACAATCAGCCCCAGCATTCT.

Points on this clonotype: A clone one base away is much larger, so this may be a read error. The chain uses TRBV10-2 and TRBJ2-5, with TRBD2 matching 10 bases. Germline CDR1 and CDR2: WSHSY and SAAADI. The CDR3 has 15 residues. CDR3 loop: CSSRDTSGADETQYF. CDR3 DNA sequence: TGCTCCAGCAGGGATACTAGCGGGGCTGACGAGACCCAGTACTTC.

The rearrangement links TRBV7-2 to TRBJ1-5; D remains unclear. Germline lookup yields CDR1 SGHTA and CDR2 FQGNSA. The CDR3 runs to 16 residues. Deletions cut 2 bases from V and 2 bases from J, with 13 bases between. The DNA of the CDR3 is TGTGCCAGCAGCTTATATTCGTATTTTGGCAATCAGCCCCAGCATTTT. Translating it yields CASSLYSYFGNQPQHF.

This clonotype was counted ten times or more. The rearrangement links TRBV20-1 to TRBJ2-7; 9 bases agree with TRBD1. J was trimmed by 1 base and V by 5 bases; bases with no gene match: 6. Per the germline V gene, CDR1 is DFQATT and CDR2 is SNEGSKA (reference sequence). This CDR3 contains 14 residues. In DNA form, the CDR3 reads TGCAGTGCTTTGGACAGGGGAATATCCTACGAGCAGTACTTC. It yields the protein CSALDRGISYEQYF.

The sample holds many counts of this clonotype. The chain combines TRBV19 with TRBJ2-4; tentative D call: TRBD2 (5 bases). The V gene lost 4 bases and the J gene lost 7 bases, with 14 bases spanning the gap. CDR3 length equals 14 residues. Germline-derived CDR1 and CDR2 are LNHDA and SQIVND (reference sequence). Written as DNA, the CDR3 is TGTGCCAGTAGTACAACCGCGGGCCGGAACATTCAGTACTTC. Translation gives CASSTTAGRNIQYF. The entire variable domain, with the rest obtained from reference TRBV19 and TRBJ2-4, is as follows: DGGITQSPKYLFRKEGQNVTLSCEQNLNHDAMYWYRQDPGQGLRLIYYSQIVNDFQKGDIAEGYSVSREKKESFPLTVTSAQKNPTAFYLCASSTTAGRNIQYFGAGTRLSVL.

The sample holds many counts of this clonotype. This chain uses TRBV6-1 with TRBJ2-3; unclear D gene. Trimming left V 7 bases short and J 0 bases short, with 17 bases between. Looked up from germline, CDR1 is MNHNS and CDR2 is SASEGT. The CDR3 spans 16 residues. CDR3 in DNA: TGTGCCAGCACCAGAAGACCAGGCAGTAGCACAGATACGCAGTATTTT. Its translation is CASTRRPGSSTDTQYF.

Remarks on this clonotype: A junction end diverges from the germline sequence, so it may reflect a read error. The genes are TRBV6-1 and TRBJ2-7; D gene ambiguous. This CDR3 spans 14 amino acids. Germline V gives CDR1 MNHNS, CDR2 SASEGT. CDR3 loop: CASSEWSGLYEHYF. CDR3 nucleotides: TGTGCCAGCAGTGAATGGTCGGGTCTCTACGAGCATTACTTC.

In the case of this clonotype: With a far larger clone one base away, a read error is the likely cause. V is TRBV6-8 and J is TRBJ1-5; a possible D gene is TRBD1 (6 bases). CDR3 size: 15 residues. Germline CDR1 MNHGY, CDR2 SAAAGT. DNA for the CDR3: TGTGCCAGCAGCCAAGGTCCGGGGGGCAATCAGCCCCATCATTTT. This gives the protein CASSQGPGGNQPHHF.

On this clonotype: Sequence at one end of the junction differs from germline and may be a read error. J is TRBJ2-5 and V is TRBV29-1; 8 nucleotides match TRBD2. The CDR3 contains 13 residues. Germline V gene lookup returns CDR1 SQVTM and CDR2 ANQGSEA. CDR3 sequence: CSVEGSGRENQYF. CDR3 sequence (DNA): TGCAGCGTTGAAGGGAGCGGGAGAGAGAACCAGTACTTC.

In this sample, this clonotype turned up many times. The rearrangement links TRBV5-1 to TRBJ2-3; 12 bases match TRBD2. The V gene end was trimmed by 8 bases and the J gene end by 3 bases; junction bases not matched to a gene: 16. Germline CDR1 reads SGHRS; CDR2 reads YFSETQ. This CDR3 has 18 residues. Here the CDR3 DNA reads TGCGCCAGTAGTCCACTAGCGGGGGGTACCCCAGGGACAGATACGCAGTATTTT. It yields the protein CASSPLAGGTPGTDTQYF.

Notes on this clonotype: A much larger clone differs by one base, so this may be a read error. The genes are TRBV6-1 and TRBJ1-1; weak D call: TRBD1 (5 bases). Trimming shortened V by 10 bases and J by 4 bases, and 28 bases separated the two germline ends. Germline V gene sequence: CDR1 MNHNS, CDR2 SASEGT. The CDR3 extends over 17 amino acids. CDR3 in amino acids: CAIQNLRGRVMSTEAFF. The CDR3 nucleotides are TGTGCCATCCAAAACTTACGGGGCAGGGTGATGTCCACTGAAGCTTTCTTT.

The table lists this clonotype with many counts. The rearrangement joins TRBV5-5 to TRBJ2-3, with D uncertain. V was cut by 4 bases and J by 4 bases, with 10 bases left in between. In germline, CDR1 is SGHKS, CDR2 YYEKEE (reference sequence). The CDR3 contains 13 residues. This CDR3 reads CASSIQSSDTQYF. The DNA of the CDR3 is TGTGCCAGCAGCATACAAAGTTCAGATACGCAGTATTTT.

Comment on this clonotype: Germline is not matched at one junction end, which may reflect a read error. The chain recombines TRBV7-2 with TRBJ2-7, with TRBD2 as a possible D gene (5 bases). The CDR3 extends over 11 amino acids. CDR1 is SGHTA, CDR2 FQGNSA, per germline. CDR3 loop: CATRGPYEQYF. The CDR3 nucleotides read TGCGCCACTAGAGGGCCCTACGAGCAGTACTTC.

In its sample, this clonotype was seen many times. The V and J genes are TRBV29-1 and TRBJ1-2; 8 bases align to TRBD1. The V gene's germline CDR1 is SQVTM and CDR2 ANQGSEA. The length of the CDR3 is 13 residues. The V segment lost 4 bases and the J segment 5 bases; nucleotides outside the gene matches: 6. CDR3 bases: TGCAGCGTTGTGAGGGACAGGTCTTATGGCTACACCTTC. Amino acids: CSVVRDRSYGYTF.

This clonotype was picked up one time. The chain links TRBV6-2 or TRBV6-3 to TRBJ2-2, with TRBD2 identical over 8 bases. This CDR3 region has 14 residues. V gave up 2 bases and J gave up 7 bases; unmatched junction bases: 3. CDR1 and CDR2 (germline): MNHEY, SVGEGT. DNA of the CDR3: TGTGCCAGCAGTTACGGACTAGCTAACGGGGAGCTGTTTTTT. It translates to CASSYGLANGELFF.

The chain combines TRBV7-2 with TRBJ2-7; 9 nucleotides match TRBD2. The CDR3 runs 14 residues. Germline assignment: CDR1 SGHTA and CDR2 FQGNSA. J gave up 2 bases and V 3 bases, and 2 bases lay outside the gene matches. CDR3 in amino acids: CASSLTSGAYEQYF. Written as DNA, the CDR3 is TGTGCCAGCAGCTTGACTAGCGGAGCCTACGAGCAGTACTTC.

This clonotype occurred many times. The chain employs TRBV10-2 and TRBJ2-3, with no clear D. V dropped 10 bases and J dropped 2 bases, with 13 bases sitting between them. The CDR3 spans 13 residues. Looked up from germline, CDR1 is WSHSY and CDR2 is SAAADI. CDR3 bases: TGCGCCACCCAAGGAACGAACACAGATACGCAGTATTTT. It specifies CATQGTNTDTQYF.

The CDR3 reads CASSLPTSSGLAGEYEQYF. The CDR3 region has the DNA TGTGCCAGCAGTTTACCGACATCCTCGGGACTAGCGGGAGAATACGAGCAGTACTTC. The V call is TRBV28, the J call TRBJ2-7; 14 nucleotides agree with TRBD2. The CDR3 extends over 19 amino acids. CDR1 MDHEN and CDR2 SYDVKM come from the germline V gene. J was trimmed by 4 bases and V by 2 bases; bases with no gene match: 13.